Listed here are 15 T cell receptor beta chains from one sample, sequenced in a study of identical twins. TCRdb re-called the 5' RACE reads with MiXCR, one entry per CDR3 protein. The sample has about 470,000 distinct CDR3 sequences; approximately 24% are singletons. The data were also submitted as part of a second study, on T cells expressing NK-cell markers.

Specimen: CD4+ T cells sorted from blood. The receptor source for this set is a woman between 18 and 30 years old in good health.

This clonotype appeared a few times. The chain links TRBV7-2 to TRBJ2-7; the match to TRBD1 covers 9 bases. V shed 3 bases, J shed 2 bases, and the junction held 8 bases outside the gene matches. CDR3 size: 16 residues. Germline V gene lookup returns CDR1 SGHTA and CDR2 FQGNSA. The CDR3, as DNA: TGTGCCAGCAGCTTTTTTTTCAGACAGGGGGCCTACGAGCAGTACTTC. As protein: CASSFFFRQGAYEQYF. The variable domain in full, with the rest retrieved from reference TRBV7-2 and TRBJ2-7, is GAGVSQSPSNKVTEKGKDVELRCDPISGHTALYWYRQSLGQGLEFLIYFQGNSAPDKSGLPSDRFSAERTGGSVSTLTIQRTQQEDSAVYLCASSFFFRQGAYEQYFGPGTRLTVT.

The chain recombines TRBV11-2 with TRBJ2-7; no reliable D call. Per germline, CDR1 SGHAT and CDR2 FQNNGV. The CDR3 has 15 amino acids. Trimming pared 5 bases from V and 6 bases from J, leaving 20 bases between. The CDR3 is CASSHPFSRMSEQYF. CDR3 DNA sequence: TGTGCCAGCAGCCACCCTTTTAGCCGAATGTCCGAGCAGTACTTC.

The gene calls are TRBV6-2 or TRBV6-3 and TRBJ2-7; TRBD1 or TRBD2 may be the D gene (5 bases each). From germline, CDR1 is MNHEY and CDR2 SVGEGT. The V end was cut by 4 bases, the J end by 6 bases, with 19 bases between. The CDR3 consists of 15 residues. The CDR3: CASSSWDLGNLEQYF. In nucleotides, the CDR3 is TGTGCCAGCAGTTCTTGGGACCTGGGGAACCTCGAGCAGTACTTC.

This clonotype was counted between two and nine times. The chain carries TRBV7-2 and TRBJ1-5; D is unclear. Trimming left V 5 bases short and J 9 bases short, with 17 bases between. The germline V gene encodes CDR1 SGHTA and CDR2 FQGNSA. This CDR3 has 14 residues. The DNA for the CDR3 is TGTGCCAGCAGCCCTTTTTTCCCCAGTCCGCCCCAGCATTTT. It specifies CASSPFFPSPPQHF.

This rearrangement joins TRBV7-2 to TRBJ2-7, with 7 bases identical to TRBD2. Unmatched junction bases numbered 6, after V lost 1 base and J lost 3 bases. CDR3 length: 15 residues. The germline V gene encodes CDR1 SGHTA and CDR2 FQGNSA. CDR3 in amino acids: CASSLGSLAVYEQYF. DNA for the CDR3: TGTGCCAGCAGCTTAGGATCCCTAGCGGTCTACGAGCAGTACTTC.

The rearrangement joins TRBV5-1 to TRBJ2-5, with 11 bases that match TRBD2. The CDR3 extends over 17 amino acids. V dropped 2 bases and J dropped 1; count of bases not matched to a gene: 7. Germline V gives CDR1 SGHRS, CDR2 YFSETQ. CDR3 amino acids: CASSFIAGGRSQETQYF. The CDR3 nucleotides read TGCGCCAGCAGCTTCATAGCGGGAGGGAGATCCCAAGAGACCCAGTACTTC. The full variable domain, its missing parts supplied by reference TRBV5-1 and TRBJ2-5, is KAGVTQTPRYLIKTRGQQVTLSCSPISGHRSVSWYQQTPGQGLQFLFEYFSETQRNKGNFPGRFSGRQFSNSRSEMNVSTLELGDSALYLCASSFIAGGRSQETQYFGPGTRLLVL.

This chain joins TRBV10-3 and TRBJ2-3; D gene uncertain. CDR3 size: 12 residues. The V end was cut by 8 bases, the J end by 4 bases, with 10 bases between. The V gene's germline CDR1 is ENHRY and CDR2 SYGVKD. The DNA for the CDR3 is TGTGCCATCGAATCGGGTTCAGATACGCAGTATTTT. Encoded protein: CAIESGSDTQYF.

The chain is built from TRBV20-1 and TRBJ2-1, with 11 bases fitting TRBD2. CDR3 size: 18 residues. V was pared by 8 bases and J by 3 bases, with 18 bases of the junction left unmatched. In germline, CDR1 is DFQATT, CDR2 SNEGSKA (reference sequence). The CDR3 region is CSTPGLAGWGGNYNEQFF. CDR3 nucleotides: TGCAGTACCCCCGGACTAGCGGGTTGGGGGGGAAACTACAATGAGCAGTTCTTC.

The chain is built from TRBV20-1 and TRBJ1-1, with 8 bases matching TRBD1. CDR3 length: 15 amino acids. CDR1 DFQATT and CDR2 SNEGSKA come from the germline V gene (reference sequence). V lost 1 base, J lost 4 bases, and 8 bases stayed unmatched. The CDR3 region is CSARAPDRAATEAFF. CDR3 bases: TGCAGTGCTAGAGCTCCGGACAGGGCTGCCACTGAAGCTTTCTTT.

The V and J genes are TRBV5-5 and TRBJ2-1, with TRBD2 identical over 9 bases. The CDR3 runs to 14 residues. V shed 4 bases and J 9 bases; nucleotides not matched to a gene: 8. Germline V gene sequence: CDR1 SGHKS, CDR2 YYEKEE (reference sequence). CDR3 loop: CASSMTSGSIEQFF. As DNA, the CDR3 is TGTGCCAGCAGCATGACTAGCGGATCTATTGAGCAGTTCTTC.

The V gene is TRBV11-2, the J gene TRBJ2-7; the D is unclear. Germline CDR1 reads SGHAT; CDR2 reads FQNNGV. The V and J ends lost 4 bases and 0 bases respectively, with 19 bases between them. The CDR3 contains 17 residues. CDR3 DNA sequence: TGTGCCAGCAGCTCGATGCCCGGGCAACACAGCTCCTACGAGCAGTACTTC. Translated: CASSSMPGQHSSYEQYF.

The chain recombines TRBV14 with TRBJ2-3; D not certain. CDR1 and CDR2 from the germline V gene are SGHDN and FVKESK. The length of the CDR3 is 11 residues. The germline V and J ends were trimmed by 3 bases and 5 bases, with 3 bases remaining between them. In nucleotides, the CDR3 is TGTGCCAGCAGCCACGGAGATACGCAGTATTTT. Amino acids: CASSHGDTQYF.

The CDR3 region is CASSHRQGTYEQYF. In nucleotides, the CDR3 is TGTGCCAGCAGCCACCGACAGGGTACCTACGAGCAGTACTTC. This chain joins TRBV7-8 and TRBJ2-7; 7 nucleotides align to TRBD1. The CDR3 runs to 14 residues. V gave up 5 bases and J gave up 2 bases; unmatched junction bases: 6. Germline values: CDR1 SGHVS, CDR2 FQNEAQ.

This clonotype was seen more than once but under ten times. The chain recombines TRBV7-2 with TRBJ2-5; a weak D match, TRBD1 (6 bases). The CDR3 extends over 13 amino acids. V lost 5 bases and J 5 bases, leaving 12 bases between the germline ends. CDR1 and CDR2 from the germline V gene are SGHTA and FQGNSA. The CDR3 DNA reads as TGTGCCAGCAGCATAAGGCAGGGGGAGACCCAGTACTTC. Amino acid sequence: CASSIRQGETQYF.

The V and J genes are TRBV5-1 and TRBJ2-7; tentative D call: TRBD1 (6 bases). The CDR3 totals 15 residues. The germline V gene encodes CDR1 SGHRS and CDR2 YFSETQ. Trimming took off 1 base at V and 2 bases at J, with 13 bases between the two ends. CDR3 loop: CASSLFGTNTYEQYF. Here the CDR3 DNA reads TGCGCCAGCAGCTTGTTCGGGACAAACACCTACGAGCAGTACTTC. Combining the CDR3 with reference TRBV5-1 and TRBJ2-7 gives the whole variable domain KAGVTQTPRYLIKTRGQQVTLSCSPISGHRSVSWYQQTPGQGLQFLFEYFSETQRNKGNFPGRFSGRQFSNSRSEMNVSTLELGDSALYLCASSLFGTNTYEQYFGPGTRLTVT.